This TCR beta chain was obtained from a study of spatial heterogeneity in lung cancer. The overall study: In the raw reads, each unique TCR and UMI combination was present more than ten times on average. General study points: Ubiquitous expanded tumor TCRs were seen in blood more at resection than at follow-up.

Time point noted: sample taken at primary tumor resection. Sequencing was performed on whole RNA extracted from tumor and nontumor lung tissue, or from frozen PBMC, and the material was left unsorted. This clonotype appeared many times. Its antigen is not known. Unique molecular identifiers, one per molecule, were present on every TCR cDNA molecule. TCRdb reprocessed the 5' RACE reads with MiXCR, giving one entry per CDR3 protein. Of roughly 23,000 distinct CDR3 sequences listed, 4.7% are singletons. This specimen was PBMCs, taken at surgery. The sequence derives from a male donor with early-stage non-small cell lung cancer.

CDR3 residues: CASSRQNEAFF. The CDR3 DNA is TGTGCCAGCAGTAGACAGAATGAAGCTTTCTTT. V is TRBV2 and J is TRBJ1-1, with TRBD1 as a possible D gene (5 bases). Trimming removed 5 bases from V and 7 bases from J, with 8 bases in between. Germline V gives CDR1 SNHLY, CDR2 FYNNEI. This CDR3 has 11 residues.